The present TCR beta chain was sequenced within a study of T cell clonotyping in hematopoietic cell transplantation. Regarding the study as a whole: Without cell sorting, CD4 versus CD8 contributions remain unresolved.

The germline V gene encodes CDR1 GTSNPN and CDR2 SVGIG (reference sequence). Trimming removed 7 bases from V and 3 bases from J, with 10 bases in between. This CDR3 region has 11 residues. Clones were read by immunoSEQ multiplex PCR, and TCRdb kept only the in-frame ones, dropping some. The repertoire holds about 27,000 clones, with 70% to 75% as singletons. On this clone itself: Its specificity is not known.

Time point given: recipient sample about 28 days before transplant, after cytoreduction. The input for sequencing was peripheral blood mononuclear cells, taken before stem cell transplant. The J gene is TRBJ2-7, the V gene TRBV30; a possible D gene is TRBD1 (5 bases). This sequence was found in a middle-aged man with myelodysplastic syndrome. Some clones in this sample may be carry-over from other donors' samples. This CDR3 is CALDTDYEQYF. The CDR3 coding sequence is TGTGCCTTGGACACTGACTACGAGCAGTACTTC.